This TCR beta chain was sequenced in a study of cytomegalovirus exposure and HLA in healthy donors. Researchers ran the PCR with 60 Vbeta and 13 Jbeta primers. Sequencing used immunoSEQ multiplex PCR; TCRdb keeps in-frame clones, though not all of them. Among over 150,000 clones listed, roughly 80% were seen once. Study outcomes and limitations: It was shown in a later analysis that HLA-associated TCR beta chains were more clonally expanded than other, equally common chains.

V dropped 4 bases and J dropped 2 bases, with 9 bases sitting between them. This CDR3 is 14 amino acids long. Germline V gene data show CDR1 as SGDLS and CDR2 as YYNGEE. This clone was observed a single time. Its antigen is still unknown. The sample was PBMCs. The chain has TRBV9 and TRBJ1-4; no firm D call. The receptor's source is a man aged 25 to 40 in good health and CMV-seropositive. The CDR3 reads CASSPTGTNEKLFF. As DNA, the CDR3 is TGTGCCAGCAGCCCCACGGGGACTAATGAAAAACTGTTTTTT.